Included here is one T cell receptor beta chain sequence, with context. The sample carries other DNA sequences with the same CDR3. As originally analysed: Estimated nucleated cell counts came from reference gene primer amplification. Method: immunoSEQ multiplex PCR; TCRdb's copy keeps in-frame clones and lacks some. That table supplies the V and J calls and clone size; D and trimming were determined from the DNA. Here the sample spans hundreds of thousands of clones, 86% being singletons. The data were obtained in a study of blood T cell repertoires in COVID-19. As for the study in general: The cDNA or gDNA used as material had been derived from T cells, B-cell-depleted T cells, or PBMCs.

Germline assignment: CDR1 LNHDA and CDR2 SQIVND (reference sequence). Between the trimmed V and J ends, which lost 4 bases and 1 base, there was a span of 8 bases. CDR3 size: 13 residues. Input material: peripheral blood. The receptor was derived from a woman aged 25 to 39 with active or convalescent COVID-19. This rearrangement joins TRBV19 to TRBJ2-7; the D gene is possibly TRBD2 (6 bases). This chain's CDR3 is CASSNGGSYEQYF. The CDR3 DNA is TGTGCCAGTAGTAACGGGGGATCCTACGAGCAGTACTTC.